This T cell receptor (beta chain) was captured by sequencing in a study of cytomegalovirus exposure and HLA in healthy donors. Notes on the study in general: In a later analysis, TCR beta V- and J-gene trimming showed a link to a missense DCLRE1C variant.

This clone was observed a few times. The antigen is undetermined. This PCR relied on a set of 60 Vbeta primers and 13 Jbeta primers. TCRdb keeps only in-frame clones here, not all; method: immunoSEQ multiplex PCR. The repertoire holds about 190,000 clones, 87% seen once, with roughly 1.3% in the top ten. Per the germline V gene, CDR1 is ENHRY and CDR2 is SYGVKD. CDR3 length equals 14 residues. V shed 2 bases and J shed 5 bases, with 12 bases lying between them. The sample taken for sequencing was PBMCs. The V call is TRBV10-3, the J call TRBJ1-2; D not resolved. The source is a man aged 30-40 years in good health and CMV-seronegative. The CDR3 region is CAISEQEVSYGYTF. The CDR3 bases are TGTGCCATCAGTGAGCAGGAAGTCTCGTATGGCTACACCTTC.